The 20 T cell receptor beta chains reported below all come from one sample, sequenced in a study of T cell clonality in common variable immunodeficiency. The method was immunoSEQ multiplex PCR; TCRdb's version includes in-frame clones alone and lacks a portion of them. Singletons are absent from the sample, which has 30,000 to 40,000 clones. The specimen was peripheral blood mononuclear cells. The receptors come from a person aged 18-70 years in good health.

There are many counts of this clone. CDR3 DNA, as far as it was read: TGCAGTGCTAGAGGGTTGGCTGCTGCCTACGAG. Residues: CSARGLAAAYE. The full CDR3 protein reads CSARGLAAAYEQYF. V is TRBV20-1 and J is TRBJ2-7; D is undetermined. The read stops 3 residues short of the end of the CDR3; the missing end is completed from the germline J gene. The V end lost 1 base, the J end lost 2 bases, and 12 bases lay between the germline ends. There are 14 residues in the CDR3. CDR1 is DFQATT and CDR2 is SNEGSKA in the germline V gene (reference sequence).

Concerning this clone: The read finishes 3 residues shy of the CDR3 end, and the germline J gene is used to complete it. This sequence joins TRBV5-5 and TRBJ2-5, with D perhaps matching TRBD1 (5 bases). The CDR3 has 15 residues. The V end lost 4 bases, the J end lost 1 base, and 14 bases lay between the germline ends. Germline loops: CDR1 SGHKS, CDR2 YYEKEE (reference sequence). CDR3 DNA, as far as it was read: TGTGCCAGCAGCCCGGTCCAGGGAATCCAAGAGACC. The encoded protein is CASSPVQGIQET. The entire CDR3 reads CASSPVQGIQETQYF.

This clone appeared many times. With the read ending 3 residues before the CDR3 end, the germline J gene is used to fill in that end. This chain joins TRBV29-1 and TRBJ2-7, with 11 bases identical to TRBD2. V trimming: 5 bases; J trimming: 2 bases; junction bases outside the gene matches: 5. The CDR3 consists of 14 residues. The germline CDR1 and CDR2 sequences are SQVTM and ANQGSEA. The CDR3 is CSVLLAGEAYEQYF. Incomplete CDR3 DNA: TGCAGCGTTCTACTAGCGGGAGAAGCCTACGAG.

As to this clone: The read terminates 3 residues ahead of where the CDR3 ends, so the germline J gene completes it. The rearrangement joins TRBV5-1 to TRBJ2-3; TRBD2 aligns across 8 bases. The V gene's germline CDR1 is SGHRS and CDR2 YFSETQ. The CDR3 loop spans 17 amino acids. With 0 bases clipped from V and 2 bases from J, the junction kept 8 bases outside the gene matches. The sequenced CDR3 bases are TGCGCCAGCAGCTTGGCTTCTACTAGCGGAAACACAGATACG. It encodes CASSLASTSGNTDT. The whole CDR3 protein reads CASSLASTSGNTDTQYF.

This clone turned up a few times. The read terminates 3 residues before the CDR3 end, so the remaining end is supplied by the germline J gene. The genes are TRBV11-2 and TRBJ2-7; D unresolved. The CDR3 is 13 amino acids. Trimming pared 7 bases from V and 6 bases from J, leaving 16 bases between. Looked up from germline, CDR1 is SGHAT and CDR2 is FQNNGV. CDR3 sequence: CASNQGAGGEQYF. The CDR3 DNA, read in part, is TGTGCCAGCAACCAAGGAGCCGGCGGCGAG.

This clone showed up many times. The sequenced fragment ends 3 residues before the CDR3 boundary, so the rest is inferred from the germline J gene. J is TRBJ1-1 and V is TRBV19, with D perhaps TRBD1 (5 bases). Germline-derived CDR1 and CDR2 are LNHDA and SQIVND (reference sequence). This CDR3 contains 13 residues. The germline V and J ends were trimmed by 6 bases and 6 bases, with 14 bases remaining between them. CDR3 bases read: TGTGCCAGTAGCTCAGGGTCCGGCCCTGAA. It translates to CASSSGSGPE. The whole CDR3 sequence reads CASSSGSGPEAFF.

This clone was detected ten times or more. The missing CDR3 end, 3 residues past where the read stops, is filled in from the germline J gene. This sequence joins TRBV29-1 and TRBJ1-2; 7 bases align to TRBD1. Germline V lookup: CDR1 SQVTM, CDR2 ANQGSEA. CDR3 length equals 13 residues. V shed 5 bases and J 3 bases; nucleotides not matched to a gene: 6. CDR3 DNA, as far as it was read: TGCAGCGTTAAAATTCAGGGGGACTATGGC. Its translation is CSVKIQGDYG. In full, the CDR3 reads CSVKIQGDYGYTF.

This clone has ten or more counts. The read comes to an end 3 residues before the CDR3 does, leaving the germline J gene to fill in the end. The chain links TRBV2 to TRBJ1-5; TRBD1 is a possible D gene (6 bases). CDR3 size: 14 residues. Trimming pared 5 bases from V and 3 bases from J, leaving 11 bases between. Germline assignment: CDR1 SNHLY and CDR2 FYNNEI. The CDR3 protein is CASSLTGINQPQHF. The sequenced part of the CDR3 DNA is TGTGCCAGCAGTCTCACAGGGATCAATCAGCCC.

This clone came up many times. The read comes to an end 3 residues before the CDR3 does, leaving the germline J gene to fill in the end. The chain employs TRBV10-3 and TRBJ2-2, with no clear D. From germline, CDR1 is ENHRY and CDR2 SYGVKD. The V gene lost 4 bases and the J gene lost 0 bases, with 15 bases spanning the gap. The CDR3 sequence is 17 residues long. This chain's CDR3 is CAISGRFQTSNTGELFF. The covered CDR3 bases are TGTGCCATCAGTGGCAGGTTTCAGACCTCGAACACCGGGGAG.

Notes on this clone: The read ends 3 residues before the CDR3 terminus; that terminus is restored from the germline J gene. This rearrangement joins TRBV7-2 to TRBJ1-6; D might be TRBD1 (6 bases). Germline CDR1 is SGHTA and CDR2 is FQGNSA. With 5 bases removed from V and 7 bases from J, the gap between germline ends came to 15 bases. This CDR3 is 15 amino acids long. The CDR3 protein is CASSPLGTPNSPLHF. The CDR3 DNA, read in part, is TGTGCCAGCAGCCCCTTAGGGACACCGAATTCACCC.

Worth noting for this clone: A junction boundary mismatches the germline segment, possibly from a read error. Coverage ceases 3 residues before the CDR3 finishes, and the germline J gene fills in the end. This rearrangement joins TRBV7-9 to TRBJ2-3, with D perhaps TRBD1 (7 bases). CDR1 is SEHNR, CDR2 FQNEAQ, per germline (reference sequence). The CDR3 extends over 14 amino acids. The CDR3 sequence is CASSLQGGSETQYF. The sequenced CDR3 bases are TGTGCCAGCAGCTTACAGGGGGGATCAGAGACG.

This clone turned up a few times. This may arise from a read error, as a much more abundant clone is one base away. The read ends 3 residues shy of where the CDR3 ends; the end is completed using the germline J gene. V usage is TRBV19 and J usage is TRBJ1-4, with a tentative D call TRBD1 (5 bases). Germline assignment: CDR1 LNHDA and CDR2 SQIVND (reference sequence). The CDR3 is 14 residues long. CDR3 loop: CASISDSGANVLFF. The sequenced part of the CDR3 DNA is TGTGCCAGTATCAGCGACTCTGGGGCCAACGTA. Supplemented by reference TRBV19 and TRBJ1-4, the full variable domain reads DGGITQSPKYLFRKEGQNVTLSCEQNLNHDAMYWYRQDPGQGLRLIYYSQIVNDFQKGDIAEGYSVSREKKESFPLTVTSAQKNPTAFYLCASISDSGANVLFFGSGTQLSVL.

Many counts were recorded for this clone. The CDR3 loop reads CASSAGQGAWGYTF. The CDR3 DNA, read in part, is TGTGCCAGTAGTGCGGGGCAGGGGGCCTGGGGC. The V and J genes are TRBV19 and TRBJ1-2, with 8 bases fitting TRBD1. The DNA ends 3 residues before the CDR3 does, and the rest of the CDR3 is filled in from the germline J gene. The CDR3 spans 14 residues. Germline CDR1 and CDR2: LNHDA and SQIVND (reference sequence).

Ten or more counts support this clone. The read gets to within 3 residues of the CDR3 end, and the germline J gene fills in the rest. The genes are TRBV7-2 and TRBJ2-2; 7 bases match TRBD2. V lost 2 bases to trimming and J lost 3 bases; unmatched junction nucleotides: 0. Germline-derived CDR1 and CDR2 are SGHTA and FQGNSA. The CDR3 has 14 residues. The covered CDR3 bases are TGTGCCAGCAGCTTAACTAGCGACACCGGGGAG. Residues: CASSLTSDTGE. The entire CDR3 protein is CASSLTSDTGELFF.

This clone was counted ten times or more. CDR3 loop: CASSSDRGSPLHF. Incomplete CDR3 DNA: TGCGCCAGCAGCTCGGACAGGGGTTCACCC. The gene calls are TRBV5-1 and TRBJ1-6, with 9 positions matching TRBD1. The read terminates 3 residues ahead of where the CDR3 ends, so the germline J gene completes it. Losses at the gene ends were 3 bases for V and 9 bases for J; bases not matched to a gene: 1. Germline assignment: CDR1 SGHRS and CDR2 YFSETQ. CDR3 length equals 13 residues.

Ten or more counts support this clone. The DNA ends 3 residues before the CDR3 does, and the rest of the CDR3 is filled in from the germline J gene. The V and J genes are TRBV29-1 and TRBJ2-1, with 9 bases aligning to TRBD2. The germline V gene has CDR1 SQVTM and CDR2 ANQGSEA. The CDR3 loop spans 12 amino acids. Trimming cost V 7 bases and J 7 bases; bases outside gene matches: 5. The CDR3 DNA, read in part, is TGCAGCGCCCAGGCGGGGGGGAATGAG. This codes for CSAQAGGNE. The entire CDR3 is CSAQAGGNEQFF.

This clone was recorded at least ten times. Partial CDR3 DNA: TGTGCCAGTCGGGCGGGGAATGAG. Its protein product is CASRAGNE. In full, the CDR3 reads CASRAGNEQFF. V usage is TRBV19 and J usage is TRBJ2-1, with D maybe TRBD2 (6 bases). The read terminates 3 residues before the CDR3 end, so the remaining end is supplied by the germline J gene. V lost 8 bases to trimming and J lost 7 bases, with 9 bases between them. This CDR3 comprises 11 residues. The germline gives CDR1 LNHDA, CDR2 SQIVND (reference sequence).

Many counts were recorded for this clone. The sequenced fragment ends 3 residues before the CDR3 boundary, so the rest is inferred from the germline J gene. The chain is built from TRBV6-1 and TRBJ2-7; D may be TRBD1 or TRBD2 (5 bases each). Trimming shortened V by 4 bases and J by 2 bases, and 12 bases separated the two germline ends. Germline V gene lookup returns CDR1 MNHNS and CDR2 SASEGT. The CDR3 sequence is 14 residues long. The DNA read from the CDR3 is TGTGCCAGCAGTGTCACCAGGGAGACCTACGAG. Its protein is CASSVTRETYE. The entire CDR3 reads CASSVTRETYEQYF.

This clone was detected many times. The read terminates 3 residues before the CDR3 end, so the remaining end is supplied by the germline J gene. This chain links TRBV7-2 with TRBJ2-7; tentative D call: TRBD1 (5 bases). The V end lost 6 bases, the J end lost 2 bases, and 14 bases lay between the germline ends. This CDR3 has 14 amino acids. Germline values: CDR1 SGHTA, CDR2 FQGNSA. Incomplete CDR3 DNA: TGTGCCAGCAGTTCGCCCAGGGAAACCTACGAG. Its translation is CASSSPRETYE. The full-length CDR3 reads as CASSSPRETYEQYF.

Only a few counts were recorded for this clone. Read coverage stops 3 residues before the CDR3 terminus; the germline J gene supplies the remainder. J is TRBJ1-1 and V is TRBV30; D gene uncertain. Per the germline V gene, CDR1 is GTSNPN and CDR2 is SVGIG (reference sequence). This CDR3 is built from 14 residues. CDR3 DNA (partial): TGTGCCTGGAAGGGCCTCGTCGCCCAAGAGACC. Amino acids: CAWKGLVAQET. From start to end, the CDR3 is CAWKGLVAQETAFF.